The 2 T cell receptor beta chains below were found in one sample sequenced in a study of T cell responses to AZD1222 COVID-19 vaccine. Clones were sequenced by immunoSEQ multiplex PCR, and TCRdb holds only the in-frame ones, with some missing. The sample records about 140,000 clones, 92% being singletons. Sequencing was performed on peripheral blood, taken on day 0 of AZD1222 vaccination. Source of these receptors: an adult in good health.

The chain couples TRBV5-6 to TRBJ2-1; TRBD2 is a possible D gene (5 bases). The CDR3 contains 15 residues. Germline V gene lookup returns CDR1 SGHDT and CDR2 YYEEEE. With 0 bases removed from V and 7 bases from J, the gap between germline ends came to 14 bases. The CDR3 DNA is TGTGCCAGCAGCTTGGCCGGGCCCCCGGGGAATGAGCAGTTCTTC. It encodes CASSLAGPPGNEQFF.

The chain combines TRBV6-1 with TRBJ2-1; TRBD2 matches 9 bases. CDR1 is MNHNS and CDR2 is SASEGT in the germline V gene. J was trimmed by 8 bases and V by 2 bases; bases with no gene match: 16. The CDR3 is made up of 18 amino acids. The DNA of the CDR3 is TGTGCCAGCAGTGAAAGGCCCCCCGCGGGAGGGGTGGAGTATGAGCAGTTCTTC. It yields the protein CASSERPPAGGVEYEQFF.